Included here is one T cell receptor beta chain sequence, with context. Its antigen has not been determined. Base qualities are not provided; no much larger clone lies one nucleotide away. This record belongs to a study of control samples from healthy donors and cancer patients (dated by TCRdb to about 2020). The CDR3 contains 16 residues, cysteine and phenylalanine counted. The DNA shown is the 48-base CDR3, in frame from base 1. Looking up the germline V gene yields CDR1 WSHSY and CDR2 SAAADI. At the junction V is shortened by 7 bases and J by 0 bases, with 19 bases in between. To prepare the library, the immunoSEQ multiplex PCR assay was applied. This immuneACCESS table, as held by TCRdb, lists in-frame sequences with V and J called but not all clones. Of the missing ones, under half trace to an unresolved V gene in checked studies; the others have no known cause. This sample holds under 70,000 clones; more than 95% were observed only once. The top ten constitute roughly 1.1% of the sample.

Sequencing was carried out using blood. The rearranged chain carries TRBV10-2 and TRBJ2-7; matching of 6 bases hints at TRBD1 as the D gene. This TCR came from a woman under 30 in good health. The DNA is TGCGCCAGCAACAGGGTCGGGTTAGGTCCCTCCTACGAGCAGTACTTC. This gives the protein CASNRVGLGPSYEQYF.